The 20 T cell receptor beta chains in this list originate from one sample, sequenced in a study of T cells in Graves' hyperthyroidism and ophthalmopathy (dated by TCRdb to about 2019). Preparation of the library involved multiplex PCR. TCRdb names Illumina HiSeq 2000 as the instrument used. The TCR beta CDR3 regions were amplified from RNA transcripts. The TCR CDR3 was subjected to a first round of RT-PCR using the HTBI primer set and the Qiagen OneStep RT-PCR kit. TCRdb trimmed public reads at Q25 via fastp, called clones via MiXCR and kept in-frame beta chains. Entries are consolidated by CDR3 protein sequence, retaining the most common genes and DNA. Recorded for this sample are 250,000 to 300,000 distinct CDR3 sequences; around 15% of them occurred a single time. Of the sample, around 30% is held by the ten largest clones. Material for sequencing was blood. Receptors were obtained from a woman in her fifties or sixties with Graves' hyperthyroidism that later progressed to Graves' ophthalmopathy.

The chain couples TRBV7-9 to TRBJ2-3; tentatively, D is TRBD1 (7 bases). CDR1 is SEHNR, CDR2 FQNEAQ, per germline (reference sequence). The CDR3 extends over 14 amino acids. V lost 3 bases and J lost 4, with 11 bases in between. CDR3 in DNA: TGTGCCAGCAGCTTGGAGGGGGCCCCAGATACGCAGTATTTT. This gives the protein CASSLEGAPDTQYF.

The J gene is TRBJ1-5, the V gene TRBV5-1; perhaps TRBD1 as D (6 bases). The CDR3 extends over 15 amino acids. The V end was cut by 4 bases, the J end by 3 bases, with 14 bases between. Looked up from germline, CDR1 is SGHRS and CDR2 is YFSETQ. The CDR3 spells CASSLLGTTNQPQHF. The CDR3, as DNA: TGCGCCAGCAGCCTACTCGGGACAACCAATCAGCCCCAGCATTTT. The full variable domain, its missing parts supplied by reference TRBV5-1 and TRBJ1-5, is KAGVTQTPRYLIKTRGQQVTLSCSPISGHRSVSWYQQTPGQGLQFLFEYFSETQRNKGNFPGRFSGRQFSNSRSEMNVSTLELGDSALYLCASSLLGTTNQPQHFGDGTRLSIL.

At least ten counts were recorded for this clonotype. In DNA, the CDR3 is TGTGCCAGCAGCTTAGGGAGGGCCAACAATGAGCAGTTCTTC. Its translation is CASSLGRANNEQFF. This rearrangement joins TRBV11-2 to TRBJ2-1, with a possible D match to TRBD2 (6 bases). There are 14 residues in the CDR3. V shed 1 base and J shed 5 bases, with 9 bases lying between them. CDR1 and CDR2 (germline): SGHAT, FQNNGV.

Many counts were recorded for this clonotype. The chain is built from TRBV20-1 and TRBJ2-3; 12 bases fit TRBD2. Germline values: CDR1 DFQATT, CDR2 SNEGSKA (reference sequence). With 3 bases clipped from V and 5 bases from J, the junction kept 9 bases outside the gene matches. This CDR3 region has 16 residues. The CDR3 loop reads CSARGRLAGVGDTQYF. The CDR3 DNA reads TGCAGTGCTAGGGGCAGACTAGCGGGAGTAGGAGATACGCAGTATTTT.

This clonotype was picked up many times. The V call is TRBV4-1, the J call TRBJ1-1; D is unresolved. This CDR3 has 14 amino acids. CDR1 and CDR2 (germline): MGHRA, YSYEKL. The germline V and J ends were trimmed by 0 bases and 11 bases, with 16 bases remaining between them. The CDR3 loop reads CASSQDPSQSLAFF. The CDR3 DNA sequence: TGCGCCAGCAGCCAAGATCCGTCTCAGTCATTGGCTTTCTTT.

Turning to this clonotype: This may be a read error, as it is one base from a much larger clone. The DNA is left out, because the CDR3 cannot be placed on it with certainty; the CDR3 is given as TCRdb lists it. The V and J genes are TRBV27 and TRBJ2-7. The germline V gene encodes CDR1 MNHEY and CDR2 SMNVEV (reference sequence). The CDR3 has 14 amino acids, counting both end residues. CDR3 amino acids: CASSFARGSYEQCF.

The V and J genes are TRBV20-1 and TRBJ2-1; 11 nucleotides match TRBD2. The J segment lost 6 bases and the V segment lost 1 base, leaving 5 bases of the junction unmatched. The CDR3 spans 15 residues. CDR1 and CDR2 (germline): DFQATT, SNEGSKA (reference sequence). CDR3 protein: CSARGDSGRANEQFF. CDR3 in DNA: TGCAGTGCTAGAGGGGATAGCGGGAGGGCCAATGAGCAGTTCTTC.

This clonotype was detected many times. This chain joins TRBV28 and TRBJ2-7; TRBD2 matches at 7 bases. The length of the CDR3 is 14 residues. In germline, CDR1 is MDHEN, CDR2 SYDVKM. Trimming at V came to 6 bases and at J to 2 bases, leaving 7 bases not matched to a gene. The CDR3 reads CASSKGGSPYEQYF. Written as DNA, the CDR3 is TGTGCCAGCAGCAAAGGCGGGAGCCCCTACGAGCAGTACTTC.

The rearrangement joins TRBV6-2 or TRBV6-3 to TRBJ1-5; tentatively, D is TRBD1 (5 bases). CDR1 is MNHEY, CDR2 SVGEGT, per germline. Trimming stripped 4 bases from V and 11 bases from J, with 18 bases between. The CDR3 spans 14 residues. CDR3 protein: CASSSLGGKETQHF. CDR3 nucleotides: TGTGCCAGCAGTTCCTTGGGGGGGAAGGAGACCCAGCATTTT.

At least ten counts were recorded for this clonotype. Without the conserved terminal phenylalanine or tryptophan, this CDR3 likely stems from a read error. CDR3 in amino acids: CASSSPRGSYEQYI. In DNA form, the CDR3 reads TGTGCCAGCAGTTCCCCACGCGGGTCCTACGAGCAGTACATC. This chain uses TRBV28 with TRBJ2-7, with a tentative D call TRBD2 (5 bases). V lost 4 bases to trimming and J lost 1 base, with 11 bases between them. Germline lookup yields CDR1 MDHEN and CDR2 SYDVKM. The length of the CDR3 is 14 residues.

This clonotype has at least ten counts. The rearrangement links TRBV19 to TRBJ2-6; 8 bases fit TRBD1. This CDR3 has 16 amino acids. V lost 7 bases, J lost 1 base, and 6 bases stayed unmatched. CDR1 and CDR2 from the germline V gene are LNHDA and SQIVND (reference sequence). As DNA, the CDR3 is TGTGCCAGTACCCCGGGACAGGCTTCTGGGGCCAACGTCCTGACTTTC. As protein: CASTPGQASGANVLTF. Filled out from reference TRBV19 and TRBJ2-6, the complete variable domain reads DGGITQSPKYLFRKEGQNVTLSCEQNLNHDAMYWYRQDPGQGLRLIYYSQIVNDFQKGDIAEGYSVSREKKESFPLTVTSAQKNPTAFYLCASTPGQASGANVLTFGAGSRLTVL.

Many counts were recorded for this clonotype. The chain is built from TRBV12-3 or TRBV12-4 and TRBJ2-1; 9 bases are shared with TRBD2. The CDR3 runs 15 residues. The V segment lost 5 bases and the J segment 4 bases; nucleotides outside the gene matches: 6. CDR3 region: CASSAGREGYNEQFF. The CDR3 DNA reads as TGTGCCAGCAGTGCCGGGCGGGAGGGATACAATGAGCAGTTCTTC.

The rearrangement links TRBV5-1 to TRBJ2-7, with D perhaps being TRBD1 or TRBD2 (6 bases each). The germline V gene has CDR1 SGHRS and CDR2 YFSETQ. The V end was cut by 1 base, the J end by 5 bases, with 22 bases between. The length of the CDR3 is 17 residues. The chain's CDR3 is CASSLYYGGTRQNEQYF. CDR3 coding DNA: TGCGCCAGCAGCTTGTACTATGGCGGGACACGACAGAACGAGCAGTACTTC.

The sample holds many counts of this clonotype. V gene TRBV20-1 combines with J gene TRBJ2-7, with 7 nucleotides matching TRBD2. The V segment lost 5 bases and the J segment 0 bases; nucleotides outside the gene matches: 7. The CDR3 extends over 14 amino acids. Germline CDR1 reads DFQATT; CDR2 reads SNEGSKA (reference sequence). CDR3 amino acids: CSAPSSGYSYEQYF. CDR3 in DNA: TGCAGTGCTCCTTCTAGCGGATACTCCTACGAGCAGTACTTC.

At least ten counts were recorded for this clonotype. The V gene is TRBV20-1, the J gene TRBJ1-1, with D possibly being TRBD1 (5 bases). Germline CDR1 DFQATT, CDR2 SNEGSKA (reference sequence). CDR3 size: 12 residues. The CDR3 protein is CRARDLGLEAFF. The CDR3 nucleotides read TGCAGAGCCAGGGACCTCGGCCTTGAAGCTTTCTTT.

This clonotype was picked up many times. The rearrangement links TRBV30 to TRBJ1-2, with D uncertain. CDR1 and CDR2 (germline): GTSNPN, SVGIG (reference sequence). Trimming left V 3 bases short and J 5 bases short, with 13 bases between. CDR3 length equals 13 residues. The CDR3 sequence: CAWSLDGFYGYTF. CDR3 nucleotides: TGTGCCTGGAGCCTGGACGGATTTTATGGCTACACCTTC. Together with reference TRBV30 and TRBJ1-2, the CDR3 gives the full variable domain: SQTIHQWPATLVQPVGSPLSLECTVEGTSNPNLYWYRQAAGRGLQLLFYSVGIGQISSEVPQNLSASRPQDRQFILSSKKLLLSDSGFYLCAWSLDGFYGYTFGSGTRLTVV.

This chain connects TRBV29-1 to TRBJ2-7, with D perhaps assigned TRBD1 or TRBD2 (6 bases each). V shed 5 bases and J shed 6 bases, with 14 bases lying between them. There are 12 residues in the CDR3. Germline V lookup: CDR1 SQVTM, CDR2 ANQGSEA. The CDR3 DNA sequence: TGCAGCGTTTCGGCCGGAGGGGGCGAGCAGTACTTC. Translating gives CSVSAGGGEQYF.

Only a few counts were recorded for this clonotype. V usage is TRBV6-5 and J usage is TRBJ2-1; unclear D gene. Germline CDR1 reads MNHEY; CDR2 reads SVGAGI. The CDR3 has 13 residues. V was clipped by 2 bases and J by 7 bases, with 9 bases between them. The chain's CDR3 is CASSYGYWNEQFF. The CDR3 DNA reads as TGTGCCAGCAGTTACGGCTACTGGAATGAGCAGTTCTTC.

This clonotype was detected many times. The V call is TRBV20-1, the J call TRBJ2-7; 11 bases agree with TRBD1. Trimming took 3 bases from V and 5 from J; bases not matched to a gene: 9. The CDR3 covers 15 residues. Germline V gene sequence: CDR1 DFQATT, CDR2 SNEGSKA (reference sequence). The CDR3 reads CSARALDRGQHEQYF. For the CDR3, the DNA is TGCAGTGCTAGGGCCTTGGACAGGGGGCAACACGAGCAGTACTTC.

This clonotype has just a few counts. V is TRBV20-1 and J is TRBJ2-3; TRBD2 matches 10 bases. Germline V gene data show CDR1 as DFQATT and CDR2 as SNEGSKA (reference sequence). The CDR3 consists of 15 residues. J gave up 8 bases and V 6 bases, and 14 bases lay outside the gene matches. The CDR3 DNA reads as TGCAGTGCCCCCCCCGCTAGCGGGAGTTCCCGTACGCAGTATTTT. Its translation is CSAPPASGSSRTQYF.